Each of the 21 T cell receptor beta chains below was sequenced from the same sample in a study of cytomegalovirus exposure and HLA in healthy donors. The study ran its PCR with 60 Vbeta and 13 Jbeta primers. The protocol was immunoSEQ multiplex PCR, while the TCRdb copy is restricted to in-frame clones and leaves out a portion. The sample carries tens of thousands of clones, approximately 82% recorded once. Sequencing used PBMCs. The receptors derive from a man aged 45 to 65 in good health and CMV-seronegative.

The chain joins TRBV6-5 to TRBJ1-3, with 7 bases lining up with TRBD1. Trimming took 5 bases from V and 4 from J; bases not matched to a gene: 8. Germline loops: CDR1 MNHEY, CDR2 SVGAGI. This CDR3 region has 15 residues. The CDR3 bases are TGTGCCAGCAGTCCCCTGGACAGGATCGGAAACACCATATATTTT. This sequence encodes CASSPLDRIGNTIYF.

The chain recombines TRBV10-1 with TRBJ1-2; D may be TRBD1 (6 bases). CDR3 length: 13 residues. CDR1 is WNHNN, CDR2 SYGVQD, per germline (reference sequence). V was trimmed by 10 bases and J by 6 bases, leaving 18 bases between them. CDR3 DNA: TGCGCCACCTCGGTCGACAGGAAAAATGGCTACACCTTC. Translation: CATSVDRKNGYTF.

V is TRBV5-1 and J is TRBJ1-2; D is possibly TRBD1 (5 bases). Germline V lookup: CDR1 SGHRS, CDR2 YFSETQ. Trimming took 3 bases from V and 8 from J, leaving 20 bases between them. The CDR3 is 15 amino acids. The CDR3 loop is CASSSRNWQGQGYTF. CDR3 DNA sequence: TGCGCCAGCAGCTCGCGGAATTGGCAGGGTCAGGGCTACACCTTC.

This clone was found a few times. The chain links TRBV30 to TRBJ1-3, with D perhaps matching TRBD1 (5 bases). This CDR3 has 15 residues. CDR1 and CDR2 (germline): GTSNPN, SVGIG (reference sequence). V was shortened by 0 bases and J by 0 bases, with 9 bases between the two germline ends. In DNA, the CDR3 is TGTGCCTGGAGTGTGATTCAGGGCTCTGGAAACACCATATATTTT. It is translated as CAWSVIQGSGNTIYF.

V usage is TRBV7-8 and J usage is TRBJ1-6, with 9 bases lining up with TRBD1. Looked up from germline, CDR1 is SGHVS and CDR2 is FQNEAQ. V trimming: 1 base; J trimming: 9 bases; junction bases outside the gene matches: 4. This CDR3 has 15 amino acids. The CDR3 reads CASSLGDRELSPLHF. Written as DNA, the CDR3 is TGTGCCAGCAGCTTAGGGGACAGGGAACTTTCACCCCTCCACTTT.

J is TRBJ2-2 and V is TRBV4-1; 9 nucleotides match TRBD2. The CDR3 totals 17 residues. Germline values: CDR1 MGHRA, CDR2 YSYEKL. Trimming at V came to 3 bases and at J to 6 bases, leaving 11 bases not matched to a gene. CDR3 DNA sequence: TGCGCCAGCAGCCAGACGGCGGGACTAGCTGCCGCCGGGGAGCTGTTTTTT. Its translation: CASSQTAGLAAAGELFF.

This clone was found once. The J gene is TRBJ1-2, the V gene TRBV27; 7 bases line up with TRBD1. J gave up 4 bases and V 5 bases, and 7 bases lay outside the gene matches. This CDR3 is built from 14 residues. CDR1 MNHEY and CDR2 SMNVEV come from the germline V gene (reference sequence). Written as DNA, the CDR3 is TGTGCCAGCAGTACCTCTTCAGGGGGCTATGGCTACACCTTC. Its protein is CASSTSSGGYGYTF.

This chain connects TRBV28 to TRBJ1-2; the D gene is possibly TRBD1 (5 bases). The germline gives CDR1 MDHEN, CDR2 SYDVKM. The V end was cut by 3 bases, the J end by 6 bases, with 14 bases between. This CDR3 has 14 amino acids. The DNA for the CDR3 is TGTGCCAGCAGTTTGGAGGGGAGCAGAAATGGCTACACCTTC. This encodes CASSLEGSRNGYTF.

The chain uses TRBV6-5 and TRBJ1-5; perhaps TRBD1 as D (6 bases). V lost 4 bases and J 6 bases, leaving 10 bases between the germline ends. The germline V gene has CDR1 MNHEY and CDR2 SVGAGI. This CDR3 has 13 amino acids. The CDR3 protein is CASSFTGSQPQHF. CDR3 DNA sequence: TGTGCCAGCAGTTTTACAGGGAGTCAGCCCCAGCATTTT.

V is TRBV28 and J is TRBJ1-2, with TRBD1 matching over 7 bases. Germline CDR1 is MDHEN and CDR2 is SYDVKM. CDR3 length: 14 residues. V trimming: 5 bases; J trimming: 5 bases; junction bases outside the gene matches: 8. The CDR3 spells CASSPPGQTYGYTF. In DNA, the CDR3 is TGTGCCAGCAGTCCCCCGGGACAGACTTATGGCTACACCTTC.

This chain links TRBV6-5 with TRBJ2-7; 9 bases fit TRBD2. The CDR3 covers 15 residues. The V gene's germline CDR1 is MNHEY and CDR2 SVGAGI. V shed 6 bases, J shed 6 bases, and the junction held 12 bases outside the gene matches. The CDR3 loop reads CASRLGNSGGLEQYF. As DNA, the CDR3 is TGTGCCAGCAGACTGGGAAATAGCGGGGGACTCGAGCAGTACTTC.

The chain recombines TRBV5-6 with TRBJ1-3, with 8 nucleotides matching TRBD1. The CDR3 is 19 residues long. J was trimmed by 2 bases and V by 0 bases; bases with no gene match: 13. CDR1 is SGHDT and CDR2 is YYEEEE in the germline V gene. This chain's CDR3 is CASSLEVRDRSFAGNTIYF. CDR3 DNA: TGTGCCAGCAGCTTGGAGGTACGGGACAGGAGTTTCGCTGGAAACACCATATATTTT.

The rearrangement links TRBV5-5 to TRBJ1-1, with TRBD1 matching 9 bases. The J segment lost 0 bases and the V segment lost 4 bases, leaving 1 base of the junction unmatched. CDR1 is SGHKS, CDR2 YYEKEE, per germline (reference sequence). The CDR3 runs to 14 residues. The CDR3 DNA reads as TGTGCCAGCAGCCGACAGGGGGTGAACACTGAAGCTTTCTTT. Protein product: CASSRQGVNTEAFF.

The J gene is TRBJ2-3, the V gene TRBV5-4; D uncertain. CDR3 length: 13 residues. Per germline, CDR1 SGHNT and CDR2 YYREEE (reference sequence). The V and J ends lost 0 bases and 4 bases respectively, with 6 bases between them. In DNA form, the CDR3 reads TGTGCCAGCAGCTTGGGTGAGGCAGATACGCAGTATTTT. This sequence encodes CASSLGEADTQYF.

V gene TRBV6-6 combines with J gene TRBJ1-5, with a weak D call TRBD1 (5 bases). The CDR3 totals 16 residues. V lost 2 bases and J 2 bases, leaving 13 bases between the germline ends. Germline-derived CDR1 and CDR2 are MNHNY and SVGAGI (reference sequence). CDR3 DNA sequence: TGTGCCAGCAGTTACGCCCGGGGGAGTGGCAATCAGCCCCAGCATTTT. Translating it yields CASSYARGSGNQPQHF.

V and J are TRBV9 and TRBJ2-3, with D perhaps matching TRBD2 (6 bases). The germline gives CDR1 SGDLS, CDR2 YYNGEE. Trimming took off 3 bases at V and 2 bases at J, with 13 bases between the two ends. This CDR3 is 15 amino acids long. DNA for the CDR3: TGTGCCAGCAGCGCCTGGGACTTGATCACAGATACGCAGTATTTT. Translation: CASSAWDLITDTQYF.

This sequence joins TRBV25-1 and TRBJ2-3, with a weak D call TRBD1 (6 bases). Germline CDR1 and CDR2: MGHDK and SYGVNS. Deletions cut 2 bases from V and 4 bases from J, with 19 bases between. This CDR3 has 17 residues. The CDR3 DNA is TGTGCCAGCAGTGAAGAGCCGAACAGGGTCAGCGCAGATACGCAGTATTTT. It codes for CASSEEPNRVSADTQYF.

V usage is TRBV5-1 and J usage is TRBJ2-5; possible D gene TRBD2, 5 bases. The CDR3 length is 14 residues. Trimming cost V 4 bases and J 4 bases, with 14 bases left between them. CDR1 SGHRS and CDR2 YFSETQ come from the germline V gene. Here the CDR3 reads CASSPGRVGETQYF. DNA for the CDR3: TGCGCCAGCAGCCCCGGGCGGGTCGGAGAGACCCAGTACTTC.

The gene calls are TRBV29-1 and TRBJ1-1, with D perhaps matching TRBD1 (6 bases). V was cut by 6 bases and J by 4 bases, with 12 bases left in between. Germline-derived CDR1 and CDR2 are SQVTM and ANQGSEA. CDR3 length equals 12 residues. For the CDR3, the DNA is TGCAGCGTGGGACACCCGGGCACTGAAGCTTTCTTT. This codes for CSVGHPGTEAFF.

In the case of this clone: In the same sample, other DNA sequences code for this CDR3. The chain employs TRBV2 and TRBJ2-5, with TRBD2 matching 8 bases. This CDR3 is 14 amino acids long. Trimming removed 7 bases from V and 4 bases from J; junction bases left unmatched: 8. Per germline, CDR1 SNHLY and CDR2 FYNNEI. CDR3 coding DNA: TGTGCCAGCACAAGGGCGGGGGGTGGAGAGACCCAGTACTTC. Translating it yields CASTRAGGGETQYF.

This chain links TRBV2 with TRBJ1-1; TRBD1 matches 8 bases. Germline loops: CDR1 SNHLY, CDR2 FYNNEI. The CDR3 is 13 amino acids. The junction had 5 bases not matched to a gene; V was cut back by 6 bases and J by 5 bases. The CDR3 DNA reads as TGTGCCAGCAGGACAGGGGCGAGTACTGAAGCTTTCTTT. This sequence encodes CASRTGASTEAFF. Complete variable domain (other parts from reference TRBV2 and TRBJ1-1): EPEVTQTPSHQVTQMGQEVILRCVPISNHLYFYWYRQILGQKVEFLVSFYNNEISEKSEIFDDQFSVERPDGSNFTLKIRSTKLEDSAMYFCASRTGASTEAFFGQGTRLTVV.